These T cell receptor beta chains were read from a single sample in a study of blood T cell repertoires in COVID-19. Using immunoSEQ multiplex PCR, the repertoire was profiled, and TCRdb retains in-frame clones only, with some absent. The sample records fewer than 500,000 clones, around 87% being singletons. The sample taken for sequencing was PBMCs or T cells enriched from blood (not recorded which). The receptors here all came from a young man who had recovered from COVID-19. Both conserved end residues are part of each CDR3. Each record gives: J gene, clone size, D gene, V gene, CDR3 protein, CDR3 DNA. D genes are given only for firm matches. Where a row states a size, it is once, few, many or the class of an expanded clone; other rows omit it.

TRBJ2-5 | - | - | TRBV6-2/TRBV6-3 | CASSYSTTQETQYF | TGTGCCAGCAGTTACTCGACTACGCAGGAGACCCAGTACTTC
TRBJ2-7 | - | - | TRBV29-1 | CSVEAGKYEQYF | TGCAGCGTTGAGGCGGGGAAGTACGAGCAGTACTTC
TRBJ2-4 | - | - | TRBV19 | CASSSSGPLAKNIQYF | TGTGCCAGTAGTAGCTCGGGTCCACTAGCCAAAAACATTCAGTACTTC
TRBJ1-3 | once | - | TRBV7-8 | CASSLLEQSSGNTIYF | TGTGCCAGCAGCTTATTAGAACAGAGCTCTGGAAACACCATATATTTT
TRBJ2-1 | once | TRBD2 | TRBV9 | CASSVLAGGSYNEQFF | TGTGCCAGCAGCGTACTAGCGGGGGGCTCCTACAATGAGCAGTTCTTC
TRBJ1-6 | few | TRBD1 | TRBV27 | CASSLTGASPNSPLHF | TGTGCCAGCAGTTTGACAGGGGCTTCCCCTAATTCACCCCTCCACTTT
TRBJ2-1 | - | - | TRBV11-3 | CASSLDQGPYNEQFF | TGTGCCAGCAGCTTAGACCAGGGTCCCTACAATGAGCAGTTCTTC
TRBJ1-2 | - | - | TRBV10-3 | CAISESLGENYGYTF | TGTGCCATCAGTGAGTCTCTCGGGGAGAACTATGGCTACACCTTC
TRBJ1-4 | - | - | TRBV7-9 | CASGGSSEKLFF | TGTGCCAGCGGGGGGTCGAGTGAAAAACTGTTTTTT
TRBJ2-1 | - | TRBD2 | TRBV14 | CASSRKAGSSYNEQFF | TGTGCCAGCAGCCGAAAAGCGGGAAGCTCCTACAATGAGCAGTTCTTC
TRBJ2-5 | - | - | TRBV12-3/TRBV12-4 | CASTPWRQETQYF | TGTGCCAGCACCCCCTGGCGGCAAGAGACCCAGTACTTC
TRBJ1-1 | once | TRBD1 | TRBV9 | CASSAGGANAFF | TGTGCCAGCAGCGCAGGGGGCGCGAACGCTTTCTTT
TRBJ1-2 | - | - | TRBV4-2 | CASSQDLKQNYNYGYTF | TGTGCCAGCAGCCAAGATCTGAAACAGAATTATAACTATGGCTACACCTTC
TRBJ1-6 | - | - | TRBV5-4 | CASSYGTTNSPLHF | TGTGCCAGCAGCTACGGGACAACGAATTCACCCCTCCACTTT
TRBJ2-2 | - | - | TRBV2 | CASRTAAPGELFF | TGTGCCAGCAGAACAGCAGCACCCGGGGAGCTGTTTTTT
TRBJ1-3 | few | - | TRBV7-6 | CASSLAAVGPNGNTIYF | TGTGCCAGCAGCTTAGCGGCTGTGGGTCCAAACGGGAACACCATATATTTT
TRBJ1-4 | - | TRBD1 | TRBV19 | CASSDAGTGATNEKLFF | TGTGCCAGTAGTGACGCTGGGACAGGAGCTACTAATGAAAAACTGTTTTTT
TRBJ1-4 | - | - | TRBV7-9 | CASSFTRLDEKLFF | TGTGCCAGCAGCTTCACGAGGCTTGATGAAAAACTGTTTTTT
TRBJ1-6 | - | - | TRBV4-1 | CASSQDVSRRSPLHF | TGCGCCAGCAGCCAAGATGTGAGCAGGCGTTCACCCCTCCACTTT
TRBJ1-1 | - | - | TRBV27 | CASIPDRRNTEAFF | TGTGCCAGCATACCGGACAGACGGAACACTGAAGCTTTCTTT
TRBJ2-6 | - | - | TRBV19 | CASRPTASGANVLTF | TGTGCCAGTAGACCAACAGCCTCTGGGGCCAACGTCCTGACTTTC
TRBJ1-2 | - | TRBD1 | TRBV29-1 | CSVASHAPGGANYGYTF | TGCAGCGTCGCCTCCCACGCTCCAGGGGGCGCAAACTATGGCTACACCTTC
TRBJ2-3 | - | TRBD2 | TRBV18 | CASSPRLARITDTQYF | TGTGCCAGCTCACCCAGACTAGCGCGGATCACAGATACGCAGTATTTT
TRBJ1-1 | few | TRBD1 | TRBV29-1 | CSVRTGVVNTEAFF | TGCAGCGTTAGGACAGGGGTTGTGAACACTGAAGCTTTCTTT
TRBJ1-6 | - | - | TRBV11-2 | CASSLDKTVRNSPLHF | TGTGCCAGCAGCTTAGATAAAACAGTAAGGAATTCACCCCTCCACTTT
TRBJ2-7 | - | - | TRBV19 | CASSVGHLIYYEQYF | TGTGCCAGTAGCGTGGGACACCTGATCTACTACGAGCAGTACTTC
TRBJ1-3 | once | - | TRBV5-1 | CASSLQGSAGNTIYF | TGCGCCAGCAGTCTGCAGGGGTCGGCCGGAAACACCATATATTTT
TRBJ1-2 | - | TRBD1 | TRBV20-1 | CSASSAGGRSNYGYTF | TGCAGTGCTAGTTCGGCAGGGGGCCGGAGTAACTATGGCTACACCTTC
TRBJ2-7 | - | TRBD1 | TRBV7-9 | CASSPDPGQGSYEQYF | TGTGCCAGCAGCCCTGACCCGGGACAGGGTTCCTACGAGCAGTACTTC
TRBJ2-1 | - | - | TRBV27 | CASSTGNNEQFF | TGTGCCAGCAGTACCGGGAACAATGAGCAGTTCTTC
TRBJ2-3 | - | - | TRBV30 | CAWSVLTGTDTQYF | TGTGCCTGGAGTGTACTGACAGGCACAGATACGCAGTATTTT
TRBJ1-5 | - | - | TRBV21-1 | CASSSMSGHRGQPQHF | TGTGCCAGCAGCTCCATGTCCGGTCACCGGGGGCAGCCCCAGCATTTT
TRBJ1-1 | - | TRBD1 | TRBV30 | CAWNLQGVNTEAFF | TGTGCCTGGAACCTACAGGGGGTGAACACTGAAGCTTTCTTT
TRBJ1-1 | many | - | TRBV5-1 | CARIPFEPEAFF | TGCGCCAGGATTCCCTTTGAGCCCGAAGCTTTCTTT
TRBJ1-4 | - | TRBD1 | TRBV7-6 | CASSSKGQGARANEKLFF | TGTGCCAGCAGTTCTAAAGGACAGGGGGCCCGCGCTAATGAAAAACTGTTTTTT
TRBJ2-3 | - | TRBD2 | TRBV5-1 | CASSFSGTSGSSTDTQYF | TGCGCCAGCAGCTTCTCCGGGACTAGCGGTTCAAGCACAGATACGCAGTATTTT
TRBJ1-5 | - | - | TRBV10-2 | CASSLQTRGNQPQHF | TGCGCCAGCAGCCTCCAAACGAGGGGCAATCAGCCCCAGCATTTT
TRBJ1-4 | - | TRBD1 | TRBV27 | CASRDRWSEKLFF | TGTGCCAGCAGGGACAGGTGGAGTGAAAAACTGTTTTTT
TRBJ1-1 | - | - | TRBV2 | CASRVPLTKMNTEAFF | TGTGCCAGCAGAGTGCCCCTAACCAAGATGAACACTGAAGCTTTCTTT
TRBJ2-7 | - | TRBD1 | TRBV5-1 | CASSLGTGLTYEQYF | TGCGCCAGCAGCCTCGGGACAGGGCTCACCTACGAGCAGTACTTC
TRBJ1-2 | - | - | TRBV12-3/TRBV12-4 | CASSPERSYGYTF | TGTGCCAGCAGCCCGGAGAGATCCTATGGCTACACCTTC
TRBJ1-5 | - | TRBD1 | TRBV9 | CASSAGTGDNQPQHF | TGTGCCAGCAGCGCCGGGACAGGGGACAATCAGCCCCAGCATTTT